This TCR beta chain was recorded in a study of blood T cells in healthy people across ages. Study-wide results and limits: Roughly linear declines in TCR beta diversity per million T cells occurred with age.

A second PCR, run for roughly 7 to 11 cycles, used a sample-barcoded 5' primer plus a J-beta primer mix. The authors tagged each cDNA molecule using a template-switch adaptor with 12 random nucleotides. TCRdb fed the 5' RACE reads into MiXCR, producing one record per CDR3 protein. This table has hundreds of thousands of distinct CDR3 sequences, approximately 30% appearing once. Peripheral blood from each donor was collected in a volume of 8.5 to 10 milliliters. The CDR3 runs 15 residues. Germline loops: CDR1 SGHTA, CDR2 FQGNSA. In this sample, this clonotype turned up many times. Antigen: not known. Germline is not matched at one junction end, which may reflect a read error.

This clonotype was obtained from a woman aged 80 or over in good health. Material: blood. The rearrangement uses TRBV7-2 and TRBJ2-5; 9 bases are shared with TRBD1. The CDR3 nucleotides read TGTTCCAGCAGCTTCCTAACAGGGGGCAGAGAGACCCAGTACTTC. The encoded protein is CSSSFLTGGRETQYF.